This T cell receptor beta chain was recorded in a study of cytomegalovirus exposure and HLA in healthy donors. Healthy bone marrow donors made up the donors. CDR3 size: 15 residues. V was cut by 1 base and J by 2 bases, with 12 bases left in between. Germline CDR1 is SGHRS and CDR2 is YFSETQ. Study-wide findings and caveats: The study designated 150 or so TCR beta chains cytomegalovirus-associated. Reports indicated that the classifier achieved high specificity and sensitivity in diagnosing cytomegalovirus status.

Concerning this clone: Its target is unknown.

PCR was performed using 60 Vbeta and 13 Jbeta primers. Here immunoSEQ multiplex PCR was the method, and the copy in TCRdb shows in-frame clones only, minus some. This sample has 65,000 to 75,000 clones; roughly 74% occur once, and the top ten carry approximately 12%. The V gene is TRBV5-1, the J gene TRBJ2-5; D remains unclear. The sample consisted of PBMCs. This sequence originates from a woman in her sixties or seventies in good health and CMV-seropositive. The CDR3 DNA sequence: TGCGCCAGCAGCTTGCTGTCAGGCTATCAAGAGACCCAGTACTTC. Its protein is CASSLLSGYQETQYF.